The 23 T cell receptor beta chains given below trace back to one sample, sequenced in a study of blood T cell repertoires in COVID-19. TCRdb's copy holds only in-frame clones and misses some; the assay was immunoSEQ multiplex PCR. The data contain about 180,000 clones, roughly 78% of them singletons. Sequencing was performed on peripheral blood. These TCRs come from a man between 65 and 85 years old with active or convalescent COVID-19.

The V and J genes are TRBV5-5 and TRBJ1-1; no definite D call. The CDR3 runs to 11 residues. CDR1 SGHKS and CDR2 YYEKEE come from the germline V gene (reference sequence). V was trimmed by 6 bases and J by 0 bases, leaving 3 bases between them. CDR3 nucleotide sequence: TGTGCCAGCAACATGAACACTGAAGCTTTCTTT. Translating it yields CASNMNTEAFF.

The genes are TRBV24-1 and TRBJ2-7, with D perhaps TRBD1 (6 bases). V was pared by 9 bases and J by 5 bases, with 16 bases between. Germline CDR1 is KGHDR and CDR2 is SFDVKD. The CDR3 totals 13 residues. The CDR3 sequence is CATSEGGYHEQYF. The CDR3 region has the DNA TGTGCCACCTCCGAAGGGGGATACCACGAGCAGTACTTC.

The gene calls are TRBV30 and TRBJ1-2; TRBD1 matches 7 bases. The CDR3 spans 12 residues. Germline V gives CDR1 GTSNPN, CDR2 SVGIG (reference sequence). V trimming: 5 bases; J trimming: 6 bases; junction bases outside the gene matches: 6. The CDR3 loop reads CAWHGQVHGYTF. The DNA for the CDR3 is TGTGCCTGGCATGGACAGGTCCATGGCTACACCTTC.

This chain uses TRBV7-9 with TRBJ1-3, with D maybe TRBD1 (6 bases). Germline assignment: CDR1 SEHNR and CDR2 FQNEAQ (reference sequence). The CDR3 loop spans 19 amino acids. Trimming left V 2 bases short and J 0 bases short, with 20 bases between. In nucleotides, the CDR3 is TGTGCCAGCAGCTTACGGCAGGGGCCCCCCGAGAGCTCTGGAAACACCATATATTTT. It specifies CASSLRQGPPESSGNTIYF.

The chain combines TRBV28 with TRBJ1-6; 7 nucleotides align to TRBD1. The J segment lost 5 bases and the V segment lost 5 bases, leaving 3 bases of the junction unmatched. This CDR3 comprises 14 residues. In germline, CDR1 is MDHEN, CDR2 SYDVKM. The CDR3 region has the DNA TGTGCCAGCAGTCGACAGGGCCATAATTCACCCCTCCACTTT. Its protein product is CASSRQGHNSPLHF.

The J gene is TRBJ2-1, the V gene TRBV21-1; TRBD1 reflects the table's D call only, with no check against the DNA. TRBV21-1 is flagged as a pseudogene. This CDR3 is 15 amino acids long. The CDR3 nucleotides are TGTGCCAGCAGCAAAGAGGAGGGGGCGGCGGATGAGCAGTTCTTC. The encoded protein is CASSKEEGAADEQFF.

This clone appeared once. The V and J genes are TRBV7-9 and TRBJ1-4, with D tentatively TRBD1 (6 bases). Germline V gives CDR1 SEHNR, CDR2 FQNEAQ (reference sequence). V gave up 4 bases and J gave up 4 bases, with 10 bases separating them. This CDR3 region has 14 residues. CDR3 bases: TGTGCCAGCAGCTCGCAGGGGAATAATGAAAAACTGTTTTTT. As protein: CASSSQGNNEKLFF. Full variable domain (missing parts from reference TRBV7-9 and TRBJ1-4): DTGVSQNPRHKITKRGQNVTFRCDPISEHNRLYWYRQTLGQGPEFLTYFQNEAQLEKSRLLSDRFSAERPKGSFSTLEIQRTEQGDSAMYLCASSSQGNNEKLFFGSGTQLSVL.

As for this clone: Compared with germline, one end of the junction differs, possibly owing to a read error. The J gene is TRBJ2-7, the V gene TRBV30, with D unresolved. CDR3 length equals 14 residues. The germline V gene has CDR1 GTSNPN and CDR2 SVGIG (reference sequence). The DNA of the CDR3 is TGTGCCTGGGGTGTCAAAGCCGCTTTCGGGGAGCAGTACTTC. Encoded protein: CAWGVKAAFGEQYF.

This clone appeared once. CDR3 sequence reads: CASSIGRALGQPQHF. CDR3 DNA: TGTGCCAGTAGTATAGGCAGGGCCTTAGGTCAGCCCCAGCATTTT. The chain carries TRBV19 and TRBJ1-5, with D possibly matching TRBD1 (5 bases). Trimming removed 1 base from V and 6 bases from J, with 13 bases in between. Germline CDR1 LNHDA, CDR2 SQIVND (reference sequence). The CDR3 covers 15 residues.

V usage is TRBV7-2 and J usage is TRBJ2-4; 8 nucleotides match TRBD2. Germline-derived CDR1 and CDR2 are SGHTA and FQGNSA. The length of the CDR3 is 15 residues. V gave up 1 base and J gave up 7 bases; unmatched junction bases: 6. The CDR3 DNA follows: TGTGCCAGCAGCTTAGGACGGGGGGGCGGGAACATTCAGTACTTC. It codes for CASSLGRGGGNIQYF.

This clone was seen a handful of times. The same CDR3 is also encoded by other DNA sequences in this sample. The chain combines TRBV4-3 with TRBJ2-1; TRBD1 agrees at 8 bases. The CDR3 is 17 residues long. Trimming removed 0 bases from V and 7 bases from J; junction bases left unmatched: 11. The germline V gene encodes CDR1 LGHNA and CDR2 YSLEER. CDR3 region: CASSQDRWAGGRNEQFF. The CDR3 nucleotides read TGCGCCAGCAGCCAAGATCGGTGGGCAGGGGGCAGGAATGAGCAGTTCTTC.

The rearrangement uses TRBV20-1 and TRBJ1-2; no clear D gene. V was clipped by 4 bases and J by 2 bases, with 5 bases between them. CDR1 and CDR2 from the germline V gene are DFQATT and SNEGSKA (reference sequence). This CDR3 is 11 amino acids long. In DNA form, the CDR3 reads TGCAGTGCTATCCCAAACTATGGCTACACCTTC. This sequence encodes CSAIPNYGYTF.

This chain links TRBV12-3 or TRBV12-4 with TRBJ1-5, with D uncertain. The CDR3 totals 11 residues. Trimming pared 5 bases from V and 7 bases from J, leaving 6 bases between. The CDR3 protein is CASSRAQPQHF. CDR3 nucleotide sequence: TGTGCCAGCAGTCGAGCACAGCCCCAGCATTTT.

The chain employs TRBV6-6 and TRBJ2-7, with a possible D match to TRBD1 (7 bases). V lost 8 bases, J lost 4 bases, and 15 bases lay in between. Germline CDR1 and CDR2: MNHNY and SVGAGI (reference sequence). CDR3 length: 13 residues. CDR3 DNA sequence: TGTGCCAGCCAAGAGGCAGGGGGGTACGAGCAGTACTTC. Amino acid sequence: CASQEAGGYEQYF.

This clone has just a few counts. V and J are TRBV4-3 and TRBJ1-6; 8 nucleotides line up with TRBD1. CDR1 is LGHNA, CDR2 YSLEER, per germline. The V and J ends lost 8 bases and 8 bases, in that order; junction bases with no gene match: 8. The CDR3 consists of 14 residues. The CDR3 protein is CASSPQGVYSPLHF. CDR3 nucleotide sequence: TGCGCCAGCTCACCACAGGGGGTATATTCACCCCTCCACTTT.

The chain uses TRBV7-3 and TRBJ2-2; TRBD1 might be the D (6 bases). The V end was cut by 2 bases, the J end by 0 bases, with 7 bases between. The CDR3 totals 15 residues. CDR1 is SGHTA, CDR2 FQGTGA, per germline. The CDR3 loop is CASSLGGTNTGELFF. In DNA, the CDR3 is TGTGCCAGCAGCTTAGGGGGCACGAACACCGGGGAGCTGTTTTTT.

The chain recombines TRBV6-1 with TRBJ1-2, with TRBD1 matching 9 bases. This CDR3 comprises 18 residues. Germline CDR1 is MNHNS and CDR2 is SASEGT. The trim removed 3 bases at V and 4 bases at J, leaving 15 bases unmatched. The CDR3 sequence: CASSDSPGGGTGIYGYTF. Here the CDR3 DNA reads TGTGCCAGCAGTGACAGCCCCGGGGGTGGGACAGGGATCTATGGCTACACCTTC.

The rearrangement uses TRBV2 and TRBJ2-2; 9 nucleotides match TRBD2. The V gene's germline CDR1 is SNHLY and CDR2 FYNNEI. The CDR3 extends over 14 amino acids. V was pared by 9 bases and J by 8 bases, with 10 bases of the junction left unmatched. In DNA form, the CDR3 reads TGTGCCAGTTACGGGGTAGCGGGAGAGGGGGAGCTGTTTTTT. This codes for CASYGVAGEGELFF.

V gene TRBV2 combines with J gene TRBJ1-1; 7 bases align to TRBD1. The CDR3 loop spans 14 amino acids. The V and J ends lost 5 bases and 2 bases, in that order; junction bases with no gene match: 5. Germline V CDR1 and CDR2: SNHLY, FYNNEI. This chain's CDR3 is CASSRTGENTEAFF. CDR3 DNA: TGTGCCAGCAGTCGGACAGGAGAAAACACTGAAGCTTTCTTT.

This clone was seen many times. The J gene is TRBJ1-1, the V gene TRBV5-4, with D maybe TRBD1 (6 bases). The CDR3 totals 15 residues. V lost 0 bases and J 4 bases, leaving 13 bases between the germline ends. Looked up from germline, CDR1 is SGHNT and CDR2 is YYREEE (reference sequence). CDR3 DNA sequence: TGTGCCAGCAGCTTGGAAAGGGGGTTGGGCACTGAAGCTTTCTTT. This translates into CASSLERGLGTEAFF.

The CDR3 loop is CASSLGLAVSYNEQFF. As DNA, the CDR3 is TGCGCCAGCAGCTTGGGACTAGCGGTCTCCTACAATGAGCAGTTCTTC. The chain is built from TRBV5-1 and TRBJ2-1; 9 bases map to TRBD2. J gave up 0 bases and V 0 bases, and 1 base lay outside the gene matches. The germline V gene encodes CDR1 SGHRS and CDR2 YFSETQ. The CDR3 contains 16 residues.

The rearrangement joins TRBV2 to TRBJ1-1, with a possible D match to TRBD1 (5 bases). Germline V gives CDR1 SNHLY, CDR2 FYNNEI. The CDR3 consists of 15 residues. The V end was cut by 2 bases, the J end by 6 bases, with 16 bases between. CDR3 loop: CASSEFRGAGAEAFF. The CDR3 DNA sequence: TGTGCCAGCAGTGAATTTAGGGGCGCGGGAGCTGAAGCTTTCTTT.

The chain carries TRBV27 and TRBJ1-5; TRBD1 matches at 8 bases. The CDR3 contains 16 residues. The germline V gene encodes CDR1 MNHEY and CDR2 SMNVEV (reference sequence). V lost 4 bases and J lost 5; bases outside the gene matches: 10. The CDR3 nucleotides are TGTGCCAGCAGTTACCTGCGTCCAGGGGGCCATCAGCCCCAGCATTTT. Protein sequence: CASSYLRPGGHQPQHF.